This T cell receptor (beta chain) was profiled in a study of control samples from healthy donors and cancer patients. Clones were read by immunoSEQ multiplex PCR, and TCRdb kept only the in-frame ones, dropping some. This sample yields around 55,000 clones, of which approximately 90% are seen a single time; roughly 1.5% belongs to the top ten. The germline CDR1 and CDR2 sequences are GTSNPN and SVGIG (reference sequence). V gave up 8 bases and J gave up 3 bases, with 16 bases separating them. This CDR3 is 13 amino acids long. This TCR was recovered from a man aged 40-49 years with colorectal cancer. This rearrangement joins TRBV30 to TRBJ1-1; D unresolved. Sequences were obtained from PBMCs. The CDR3 DNA follows: TGTGCCAGGCAAATAGGAGGATACACTGAAGCTTTCTTT. It translates to CARQIGGYTEAFF. The full variable domain, completed using reference TRBV30 and TRBJ1-1, is SQTIHQWPATLVQPVGSPLSLECTVEGTSNPNLYWYRQAAGRGLQLLFYSVGIGQISSEVPQNLSASRPQDRQFILSSKKLLLSDSGFYLCARQIGGYTEAFFGQGTRLTVV.